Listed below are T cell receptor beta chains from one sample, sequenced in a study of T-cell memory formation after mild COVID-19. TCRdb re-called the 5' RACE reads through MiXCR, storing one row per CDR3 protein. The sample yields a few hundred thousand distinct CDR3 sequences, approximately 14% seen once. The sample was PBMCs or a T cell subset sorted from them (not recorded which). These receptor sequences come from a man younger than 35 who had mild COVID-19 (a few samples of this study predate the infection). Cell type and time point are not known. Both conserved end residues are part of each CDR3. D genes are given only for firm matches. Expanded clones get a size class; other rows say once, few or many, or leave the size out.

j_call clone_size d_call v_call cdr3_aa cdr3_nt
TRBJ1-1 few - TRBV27 CASSKGDMNTEAFF TGTGCCAGCAGTAAGGGGGACATGAACACTGAAGCTTTCTTT
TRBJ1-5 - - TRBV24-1 CATSLGNQPQHF TGTGCCACCAGTCTCGGCAATCAGCCCCAGCATTTT
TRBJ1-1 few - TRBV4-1 CASSQPGTLSVEAFF TGCGCCAGCAGCCAGCCCGGGACACTCTCGGTTGAGGCTTTCTTT
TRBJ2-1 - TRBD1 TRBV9 CASSPGTGGKIF TGTGCCAGCAGCCCCGGGACAGGGGGCAAAATCTTC
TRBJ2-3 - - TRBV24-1 CATSDPGTERDTQYF TGTGCCACCAGTGATCCTGGGACTGAAAGAGATACGCAGTATTTT
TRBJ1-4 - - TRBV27 CASPWRLIGSNEKLFF TGTGCCAGCCCCTGGCGGCTCATCGGGTCTAATGAAAAACTGTTTTTT
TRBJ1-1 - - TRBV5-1 CASSPQTGNMNTEAFF TGCGCCAGCAGCCCCCAAACCGGGAACATGAACACTGAAGCTTTCTTT
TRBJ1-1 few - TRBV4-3 CASSQLGSEAFF TGCGCCAGCAGCCAATTGGGTTCTGAAGCTTTCTTT
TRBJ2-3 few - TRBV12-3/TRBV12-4 CASSFSHSHPLAF TGTGCCAGCAGTTTTTCTCACTCTCACCCCTTGGCTTTT
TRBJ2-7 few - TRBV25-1 CASRAGTSVGEQYF TGTGCCAGCAGGGCAGGGACATCGGTGGGCGAGCAGTACTTC
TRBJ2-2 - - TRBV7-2 CASSLAASSGELFF TGTGCCAGCAGCTTAGCGGCCAGTTCCGGGGAGCTGTTTTTT
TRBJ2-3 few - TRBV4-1 CASSQGGRERGTDTQYF TGCGCCAGCAGCCAAGGAGGCAGGGAACGTGGCACAGATACGCAGTATTTT
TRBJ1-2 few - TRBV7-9 CASSPGRTFYGYTF TGTGCCAGCAGTCCGGGACGGACATTCTATGGCTACACCTTC
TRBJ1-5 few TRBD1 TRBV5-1 CASSLEGTVLQPQHF TGCGCCAGCAGCTTGGAAGGGACAGTACTTCAGCCCCAGCATTTT
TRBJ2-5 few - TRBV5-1 CASSFTGQHQETQYF TGCGCCAGCAGCTTCACAGGGCAGCACCAAGAGACCCAGTACTTC
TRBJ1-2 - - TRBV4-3 CASRFGLSHYGYTF TGCGCCAGCAGATTCGGACTTTCCCACTATGGCTACACCTTC
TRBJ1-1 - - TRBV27 CASSKGPPLNTEAFF TGTGCCAGCAGCAAGGGGCCACCATTGAACACTGAAGCTTTCTTT
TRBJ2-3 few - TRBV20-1 CSASYTGRVTDTQYF TGCAGTGCTAGTTATACGGGACGGGTCACAGATACGCAGTATTTT
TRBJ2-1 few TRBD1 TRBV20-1 CSVRTRDRAYNEQFF TGCAGTGTTCGAACCCGGGACAGAGCCTACAATGAGCAGTTCTTC
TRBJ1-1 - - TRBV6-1 CASTAQGPAFF TGTGCCAGCACCGCACAGGGCCCGGCTTTCTTT
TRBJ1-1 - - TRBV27 CASSLSLGGGNTEAFF TGTGCCAGCAGTTTATCACTGGGCGGAGGTAACACTGAAGCTTTCTTT
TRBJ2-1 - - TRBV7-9 CASRSGSNNEQFF TGTGCCAGCAGATCGGGGTCAAACAATGAGCAGTTCTTC
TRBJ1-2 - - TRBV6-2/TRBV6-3 CASSYPYGYTF TGTGCCAGCAGTTACCCCTATGGCTACACCTTC
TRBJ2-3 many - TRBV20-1 CSATLGDTQYF TGCAGTGCCACCTTGGGGGATACGCAGTATTTT
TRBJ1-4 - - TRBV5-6 CASSYRVNEKLFF TGTGCCAGCAGCTACAGGGTAAATGAAAAACTGTTTTTT
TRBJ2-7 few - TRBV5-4 CASSLAYSPYEQYF TGTGCCAGCAGCTTGGCCTACAGTCCCTACGAGCAGTACTTC
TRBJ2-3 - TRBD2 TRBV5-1 CASSIGLAGGVDTQYF TGCGCCAGCAGCATCGGACTAGCGGGGGGCGTGGATACGCAGTATTTT
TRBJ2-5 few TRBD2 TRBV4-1 CASSQEGLAKETQYF TGCGCCAGCAGCCAAGAGGGACTAGCAAAGGAGACCCAGTACTTC
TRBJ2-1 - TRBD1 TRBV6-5 CASSRQGRYDEQFF TGTGCCAGCAGTAGACAGGGGAGGTACGATGAGCAGTTCTTC
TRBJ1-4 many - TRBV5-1 CASSLVGASNEKLFF TGCGCCAGCAGCTTGGTGGGGGCGTCTAATGAAAAACTGTTTTTT
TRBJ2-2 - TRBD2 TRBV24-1 CATSGEGYTGELFF TGTGCCACCAGTGGGGAGGGGTACACCGGGGAGCTGTTTTTT
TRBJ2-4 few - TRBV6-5 CASSYSSQGGNIQYF TGTGCCAGCAGTTACTCGAGCCAGGGGGGAAACATTCAGTACTTC
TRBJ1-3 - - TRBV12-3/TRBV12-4 CASSLNVEYSGNTIYF TGTGCCAGCAGTTTAAATGTGGAGTACTCTGGAAACACCATATATTTT
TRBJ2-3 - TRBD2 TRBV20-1 CSASLLAGDYGSTDTQYF TGCAGTGCTAGCCTCCTAGCGGGGGACTATGGGAGCACAGATACGCAGTATTTT
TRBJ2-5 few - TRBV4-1 CASSQGLVGSETQYF TGCGCCAGCAGCCAAGGTCTAGTTGGGTCAGAGACCCAGTACTTC
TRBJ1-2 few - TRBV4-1 CASSQVPGSNYGYTF TGCGCCAGCAGCCAAGTTCCGGGGAGTAACTATGGCTACACCTTC
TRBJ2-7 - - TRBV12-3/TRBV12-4 CASSATGLSSYEQYF TGTGCCAGCAGTGCTACAGGGCTCTCCTCCTACGAGCAGTACTTC
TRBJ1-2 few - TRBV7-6 CASSFGGQLNNYGYTF TGTGCCAGCAGCTTCGGAGGGCAACTCAATAACTATGGCTACACCTTC
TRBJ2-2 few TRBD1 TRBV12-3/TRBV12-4 CATQVGDSSAGELFF TGTGCCACCCAGGTGGGGGACAGCTCGGCCGGGGAGCTGTTTTTT
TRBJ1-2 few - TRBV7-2 CASSSYRVSGYTF TGTGCCAGCAGCTCGTACAGGGTGTCCGGCTACACCTTC
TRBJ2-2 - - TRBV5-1 CASSAGHANTGELFF TGCGCCAGCAGCGCCGGACACGCGAACACCGGGGAGCTGTTTTTT
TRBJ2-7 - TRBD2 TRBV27 CASGPGTSGTYEQYF TGTGCCAGCGGACCCGGGACTAGCGGAACCTACGAGCAGTACTTC
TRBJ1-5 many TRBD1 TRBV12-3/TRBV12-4 CASSRRQGQPQHF TGTGCCAGCAGTCGCCGACAGGGTCAGCCCCAGCATTTT
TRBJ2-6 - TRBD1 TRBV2 CASMGQGVYSGANVLTF TGTGCCAGCATGGGACAGGGGGTATACTCTGGGGCCAACGTCCTGACTTTC
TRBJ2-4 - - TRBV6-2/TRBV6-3 CASEGLAKNIQYF TGTGCCAGCGAAGGGCTAGCCAAAAACATTCAGTACTTC
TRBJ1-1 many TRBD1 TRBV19 CASTPGTGGTEAFF TGTGCCAGTACCCCCGGGACAGGGGGCACTGAAGCTTTCTTT
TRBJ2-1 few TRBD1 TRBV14 CASRRGQGVGYNEQFF TGTGCCAGCAGACGTGGACAGGGGGTAGGATACAATGAGCAGTTCTTC
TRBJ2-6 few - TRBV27 CASSPPPISGANVLTF TGTGCCAGCAGTCCCCCGCCAATCTCTGGGGCCAACGTCCTGACTTTC
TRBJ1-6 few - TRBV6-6 CASSYFAPGDSSSYNSPLHF TGTGCCAGCAGTTACTTCGCCCCGGGGGATTCTAGCTCCTATAATTCACCCCTCCACTTT
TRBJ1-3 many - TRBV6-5 CASSRGNTIYF TGTGCCAGCAGTCGGGGGAACACCATATATTTT
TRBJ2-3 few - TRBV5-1 CASSLGAEVTDTQYF TGCGCCAGCAGCTTGGGAGCGGAGGTAACAGATACGCAGTATTTT
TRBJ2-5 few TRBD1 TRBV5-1 CASRTGQETQYF TGCGCCAGTCGGACAGGGCAAGAGACCCAGTACTTC
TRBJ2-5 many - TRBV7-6 CASSSQGGRETQYF TGTGCCAGCAGCTCACAAGGGGGTAGAGAGACCCAGTACTTC
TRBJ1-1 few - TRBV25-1 CASSELSYAFF TGTGCCAGCAGTGAATTATCCTACGCTTTCTTT
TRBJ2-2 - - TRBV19 CATLRSTGELFF TGTGCCACCCTAAGGAGCACCGGGGAGCTGTTTTTT